The 10 T cell receptor beta chains listed next were all sequenced from one sample in a study of CD8 T cells in Susac syndrome. Reverse transcription of roughly 0.5 to 1 ug RNA was performed with random hexamers. TCRdb called the immunoSEQ multiplex PCR reads again in MiXCR, with one record for every CDR3 protein. The sample comprises under 150,000 distinct CDR3 sequences, 85% to 95% of which are singletons, and roughly 0.27% rests with the top ten. The sample consisted of CD8+ T cells from PBMCs. The receptors stem from a human donor in good health.

The chain recombines TRBV7-3 with TRBJ2-7; 8 bases fit TRBD2. This CDR3 has 15 residues. Germline V lookup: CDR1 SGHTA, CDR2 FQGTGA. Germline trimming cut 2 bases from V and 5 bases from J; bases unmatched to any gene: 8. The DNA of the CDR3 is TGTGCCAGCAGCTTAGGGGGCGGGAGGTACGACGAGCAGTACTTC. This translates into CASSLGGGRYDEQYF. The whole variable domain, filled in from reference TRBV7-3 and TRBJ2-7, reads GAGVSQTPSNKVTEKGKYVELRCDPISGHTALYWYRQSLGQGPEFLIYFQGTGAADDSGLPNDRFFAVRPEGSVSTLKIQRTERGDSAVYLCASSLGGGRYDEQYFGPGTRLTVT.

J is TRBJ2-7 and V is TRBV27; a weak D match, TRBD2 (8 bases). Between the trimmed V and J ends, which lost 1 base and 5 bases, there was a span of 15 bases. The CDR3 extends over 15 amino acids. The V gene's germline CDR1 is MNHEY and CDR2 SMNVEV (reference sequence). CDR3 bases: TGTGCCAGCAGTTTATTGGGGACAGCGGGAGACGAGCAGTACTTC. This translates into CASSLLGTAGDEQYF.

The J gene is TRBJ2-2, the V gene TRBV29-1; D remains unclear. V gave up 2 bases and J gave up 4 bases, with 5 bases separating them. Germline CDR1 reads SQVTM; CDR2 reads ANQGSEA. The CDR3 totals 12 residues. CDR3 DNA: TGCAGCGTTGAATGGGGCACCGGGGAGCTGTTTTTT. It specifies CSVEWGTGELFF.

The rearrangement links TRBV2 to TRBJ2-5; possibly TRBD1 for D (5 bases). Germline loops: CDR1 SNHLY, CDR2 FYNNEI. The CDR3 extends over 12 amino acids. The V end lost 1 base, the J end lost 5 bases, and 5 bases lay between the germline ends. Here the CDR3 DNA reads TGTGCCAGCAGTGAAGGGGGCGAGACCCAGTACTTC. Protein product: CASSEGGETQYF.

This sequence joins TRBV29-1 and TRBJ2-7; D may match TRBD1 or TRBD2 (6 bases each). Trimming removed 6 bases at V and 4 bases at J, with 22 bases between. Germline V gives CDR1 SQVTM, CDR2 ANQGSEA. This CDR3 is 15 amino acids long. The CDR3 protein is CSVRGGIRVRYEQYF. The CDR3 region has the DNA TGCAGCGTCCGAGGGGGGATTAGGGTTAGGTACGAGCAGTACTTC.

The chain carries TRBV29-1 and TRBJ1-2; a weak D match, TRBD1 (6 bases). The CDR3 consists of 12 residues. Trimming took 7 bases from V and 6 from J, leaving 15 bases between them. Germline V gives CDR1 SQVTM, CDR2 ANQGSEA. The CDR3 sequence: CSDSDRRNGYTF. CDR3 nucleotides: TGCAGCGATTCGGACAGACGAAATGGCTACACCTTC.

The chain is built from TRBV12-3 or TRBV12-4 and TRBJ2-1; D is unclear. The CDR3 has 14 amino acids. V dropped 1 base and J dropped 10 bases, with 14 bases sitting between them. CDR3 in DNA: TGTGCCAGCAGTTTAGGGGCTGGTGCCGGGGAGCAGTTCTTC. Translated, it gives CASSLGAGAGEQFF.

The rearrangement joins TRBV6-5 to TRBJ2-7; 9 bases line up with TRBD2. Germline assignment: CDR1 MNHEY and CDR2 SVGAGI. This CDR3 contains 14 residues. With V trimmed by 9 bases and J by 2 bases, 8 bases remained unmatched. In DNA, the CDR3 is TGTGCCAGTCAAGGGACTAGCATCGCCTACGAGCAGTACTTC. It specifies CASQGTSIAYEQYF.

The V and J genes are TRBV11-2 and TRBJ2-1, with 7 bases matching TRBD1. Germline lookup yields CDR1 SGHAT and CDR2 FQNNGV. V was pared by 11 bases and J by 4 bases, with 11 bases of the junction left unmatched. The CDR3 is made up of 14 amino acids. CDR3 bases: TGTGCCGGGTCCGGGACAGCTCATTACAATGAGCAGTTCTTC. Its translation: CAGSGTAHYNEQFF.

The chain links TRBV2 to TRBJ2-7; possible D gene TRBD1, 5 bases. CDR1 and CDR2 from the germline V gene are SNHLY and FYNNEI. CDR3 length: 11 residues. The germline V and J ends were trimmed by 7 bases and 6 bases, with 10 bases remaining between them. The CDR3 is CASTGLGEQYF. The CDR3 DNA is TGTGCCAGCACAGGGTTAGGCGAGCAGTACTTC.